This passage covers 15 T cell receptor beta chains from one sample sequenced in a study of T-cell memory formation after mild COVID-19. TCRdb reanalysed the 5' RACE reads using MiXCR and keeps one entry per CDR3 protein. The table has around 250,000 distinct CDR3 sequences, 16% seen once. Sequenced material: PBMCs or a T cell subset sorted from them (not recorded which). The receptors were gathered from a young man who had mild COVID-19 (a few samples of this study predate the infection). Cell type and time point are not known.

This clonotype was seen ten or more times. V is TRBV9 and J is TRBJ2-3, with 7 positions matching TRBD1. Looked up from germline, CDR1 is SGDLS and CDR2 is YYNGEE. CDR3 length equals 15 residues. Trimming cost V 3 bases and J 0 bases; bases outside gene matches: 4. The chain's CDR3 is CASSGGQASTDTQYF. CDR3 DNA: TGTGCCAGCAGCGGTGGACAGGCTAGCACAGATACGCAGTATTTT.

The chain has TRBV4-1 and TRBJ1-1; TRBD1 is a possible D gene (5 bases). This CDR3 comprises 14 residues. Germline V gene data show CDR1 as MGHRA and CDR2 as YSYEKL. V lost 0 bases, J lost 4 bases, and 9 bases lay in between. The CDR3 reads CASSQERGITEAFF. CDR3 in DNA: TGCGCCAGCAGCCAAGAGAGGGGTATCACTGAAGCTTTCTTT.

This clonotype was seen a handful of times. The chain couples TRBV6-6 to TRBJ1-4, with D hard to call. The germline CDR1 and CDR2 sequences are MNHNY and SVGAGI (reference sequence). Deletions cut 8 bases from V and 6 bases from J, with 4 bases between. This CDR3 is built from 10 residues. As DNA, the CDR3 is TGTGCCAGCGGCTATGAAAAACTGTTTTTT. Amino acid sequence: CASGYEKLFF.

The chain combines TRBV28 with TRBJ1-5; D is perhaps TRBD1 (5 bases). Trimming shortened V by 10 bases and J by 3 bases, and 13 bases separated the two germline ends. Germline V gene lookup returns CDR1 MDHEN and CDR2 SYDVKM. This CDR3 comprises 13 residues. CDR3 protein: CANARGHNQPQHF. For the CDR3, the DNA is TGTGCCAACGCCCGGGGCCACAATCAGCCCCAGCATTTT.

J is TRBJ2-7 and V is TRBV6-5, with TRBD2 matching over 11 bases. The CDR3 extends over 14 amino acids. CDR1 MNHEY and CDR2 SVGAGI come from the germline V gene. The ends lost 2 bases at V and 6 bases at J; junction bases unmatched: 3. Here the CDR3 reads CASSYGTSGLEQYF. CDR3 coding DNA: TGTGCCAGCAGTTACGGGACTAGCGGCCTCGAGCAGTACTTC.

The J gene is TRBJ2-7, the V gene TRBV21-1; the DNA was not compared with TRBD1, the D call given in the table. TRBV21-1 is listed as a pseudogene. The CDR3 sequence is 15 residues long. CDR3 in DNA: TGTGCCAGGGACAGGAGCTACCCACCCGGCTACGAGCAGTACGTC. Protein sequence: CARDRSYPPGYEQYV.

This clonotype was counted between two and nine times. The chain is built from TRBV5-6 and TRBJ1-2; 7 positions match TRBD1. V shed 4 bases and J 1 base; nucleotides not matched to a gene: 1. CDR1 is SGHDT and CDR2 is YYEEEE in the germline V gene. There are 13 residues in the CDR3. CDR3 in amino acids: CASSRQGNYGYTF. The CDR3 bases are TGTGCCAGCAGCCGACAGGGTAACTATGGCTACACCTTC.

This clonotype appeared a few times. This sequence joins TRBV18 and TRBJ2-5; D is unresolved. Germline CDR1 and CDR2: KGHSH and LQKENI. The germline V and J ends were trimmed by 0 bases and 2 bases, with 10 bases remaining between them. The CDR3 is 15 residues long. As DNA, the CDR3 is TGTGCCAGCTCACCACCGATCGGACGACAAGAGACCCAGTACTTC. It specifies CASSPPIGRQETQYF.

V gene TRBV7-3 combines with J gene TRBJ2-1; 7 bases fit TRBD2. The CDR3 has 16 residues. V was clipped by 2 bases and J by 5 bases; unmatched bases: 9. From germline, CDR1 is SGHTA and CDR2 FQGTGA. The CDR3 here is CASSLQSSGANNEQFF. As DNA, the CDR3 is TGTGCCAGCAGCTTACAATCCAGCGGGGCAAACAATGAGCAGTTCTTC.

This clonotype appeared many times. The V and J genes are TRBV5-1 and TRBJ1-1; D remains ambiguous. Germline lookup yields CDR1 SGHRS and CDR2 YFSETQ. The germline V and J ends were trimmed by 4 bases and 1 base, with 11 bases remaining between them. There are 14 residues in the CDR3. The CDR3 bases are TGCGCCAGCAGCCCACAGACGGGGAACACTGAAGCTTTCTTT. Translating gives CASSPQTGNTEAFF.

V gene TRBV6-5 combines with J gene TRBJ2-3; D ambiguous. The CDR3 is made up of 11 amino acids. Germline V gene lookup returns CDR1 MNHEY and CDR2 SVGAGI. Deletions cut 0 bases from V and 5 bases from J, with 0 bases between. CDR3 loop: CASSYSDTQYF. The DNA for the CDR3 is TGTGCCAGCAGTTACTCAGATACGCAGTATTTT.

V is TRBV28 and J is TRBJ1-2; 10 nucleotides align to TRBD1. The germline V gene has CDR1 MDHEN and CDR2 SYDVKM. V lost 4 bases, J lost 7 bases, and 6 bases stayed unmatched. The CDR3 has 14 residues. In DNA, the CDR3 is TGTGCCAGCAGTTCGACAGGGGGCCGAGGTGGCTACACCTTC. Its translation: CASSSTGGRGGYTF.

The J gene is TRBJ2-7, the V gene TRBV5-1, with 10 bases that match TRBD2. This CDR3 region has 16 residues. Germline CDR1 and CDR2: SGHRS and YFSETQ. The junction had 10 bases not matched to a gene; V was cut back by 4 bases and J by 3 bases. CDR3 bases: TGCGCCAGCAGCCCCGGGGGTAGCGGGGGGATCTACGAGCAGTACGTC. Its translation: CASSPGGSGGIYEQYV.

V usage is TRBV20-1 and J usage is TRBJ2-3; TRBD1 matches at 7 bases. Germline assignment: CDR1 DFQATT and CDR2 SNEGSKA (reference sequence). The CDR3 runs to 11 residues. V lost 6 bases, J lost 8 bases, and 5 bases stayed unmatched. The chain's CDR3 is CSAHRGGTQYF. The CDR3 nucleotides read TGCAGTGCCCACAGGGGCGGTACGCAGTATTTT.

The chain carries TRBV29-1 and TRBJ2-3; D is undetermined. The ends were cut back, 4 bases at V and 7 bases at J, with 18 bases in the middle. Per germline, CDR1 SQVTM and CDR2 ANQGSEA. This CDR3 region has 14 residues. The CDR3: CSVGGQSYAYTQYF. DNA of the CDR3: TGCAGCGTTGGCGGCCAATCGTACGCCTATACGCAGTATTTT.